These 21 T cell receptor beta chains came from one sample sequenced in a study of T-cell reconstitution after alpha-beta-depleted transplantation in children. During its preparation, the TCRbeta library received unique molecular identifiers. TCRdb re-called the PCR reads with MiXCR, one entry per CDR3 protein. Among 610,000 or so distinct CDR3 sequences, roughly 27% were seen once, and the ten largest hold 30% to 40%. Sequenced here: PBMCs, sampled before TCRalphabeta/CD19-depleted stem cell transplant. The receptors here all came from a boy under three years old with Wiskott-Aldrich syndrome, due to receive a stem cell transplant.

In nucleotides, the CDR3 is TGTGCCAGCAGCCCCCACAGCTTCTCCTACGAGCAGTACTTC. Its translation is CASSPHSFSYEQYF. The chain employs TRBV6-1 and TRBJ2-7; D call uncertain. The CDR3 spans 14 residues. V was shortened by 6 bases and J by 0 bases, with 12 bases between the two germline ends. CDR1 and CDR2 (germline): MNHNS, SASEGT.

This rearrangement joins TRBV20-1 to TRBJ2-2, with D unresolved. Germline CDR1 is DFQATT and CDR2 is SNEGSKA (reference sequence). CDR3 length: 14 amino acids. V was pared by 1 base and J by 1 base, with 7 bases between. CDR3: CSARAYGNTGELFF. The CDR3 nucleotides read TGCAGTGCTAGAGCCTACGGGAACACCGGGGAGCTGTTTTTT.

This clonotype was counted ten times or more. The CDR3 loop reads CAISESVGGRAHEQFF. The DNA of the CDR3 is TGTGCCATCAGTGAGTCAGTCGGCGGGAGGGCCCATGAGCAGTTCTTC. This chain connects TRBV10-3 to TRBJ2-1; TRBD2 agrees at 9 bases. Germline values: CDR1 ENHRY, CDR2 SYGVKD. Trimming took 0 bases from V and 8 from J; bases not matched to a gene: 8. The CDR3 has 16 residues.

The chain joins TRBV12-3 or TRBV12-4 to TRBJ2-5; D call uncertain. This CDR3 comprises 12 residues. V lost 2 bases and J 4 bases, leaving 5 bases between the germline ends. As DNA, the CDR3 is TGTGCCAGCAGTTTAAATCTAGAGACCCAGTACTTC. The encoded protein is CASSLNLETQYF.

This clonotype has more than one count but fewer than ten. The genes are TRBV5-5 and TRBJ2-7; D remains unclear. Per germline, CDR1 SGHKS and CDR2 YYEKEE (reference sequence). Trimming removed 4 bases at V and 6 bases at J, with 14 bases between. This CDR3 region has 13 residues. The chain's CDR3 is CASSPRIRGEQYF. DNA of the CDR3: TGTGCCAGCAGCCCTAGAATTAGAGGCGAGCAGTACTTC.

In this sample, this clonotype turned up a few times. The gene calls are TRBV7-2 and TRBJ2-1, with D maybe TRBD2 (6 bases). The V gene's germline CDR1 is SGHTA and CDR2 FQGNSA. Trimming cost V 2 bases and J 2 bases, with 13 bases left between them. This CDR3 is 16 amino acids long. CDR3: CASSLRRGITYNEQFF. The DNA of the CDR3 is TGTGCCAGCAGCTTAAGGCGCGGGATAACCTACAATGAGCAGTTCTTC.

The V call is TRBV12-3 or TRBV12-4, the J call TRBJ1-1, with 12 bases identical to TRBD1. After removal of 1 base from V and 4 bases from J, the junction contained 7 bases not matched to a gene. CDR3 length equals 17 residues. DNA of the CDR3: TGTGCCAGCAGTTTAGGTGGGACAGGGGGCTGGGGCACTGAAGCTTTCTTT. Amino acids: CASSLGGTGGWGTEAFF.

The chain combines TRBV29-1 with TRBJ2-5; the D is unclear. Germline loops: CDR1 SQVTM, CDR2 ANQGSEA. The CDR3 is 12 residues long. The V end lost 7 bases, the J end lost 5 bases, and 14 bases lay between the germline ends. The DNA of the CDR3 is TGCAGCGGGCAACTGGTTGGGGAGACCCAGTACTTC. Its protein is CSGQLVGETQYF.

The V gene is TRBV19, the J gene TRBJ2-1, with D perhaps TRBD2 (6 bases). This CDR3 is built from 13 residues. Germline V CDR1 and CDR2: LNHDA, SQIVND (reference sequence). V lost 3 bases and J 6 bases, leaving 9 bases between the germline ends. The CDR3 loop is CASSIREFNEQFF. The CDR3, as DNA: TGTGCCAGTAGTATCCGGGAGTTCAATGAGCAGTTCTTC.

V usage is TRBV11-1 and J usage is TRBJ2-7; 16 nucleotides align to TRBD2. The CDR3 length is 19 residues. V gave up 4 bases and J gave up 4 bases; unmatched junction bases: 13. Germline CDR1 SGHAT, CDR2 FQDESV (reference sequence). CDR3 sequence: CASSSPAAGLAGGKYEQYF. Here the CDR3 DNA reads TGTGCCAGCAGCTCACCGGCCGCGGGACTAGCGGGAGGGAAATACGAGCAGTACTTC.

About this clonotype: This CDR3 fails to terminate in the conserved phenylalanine or tryptophan, so it likely reflects a read error. The chain is built from TRBV9 and TRBJ1-2, with TRBD1 matching over 9 bases. With 2 bases clipped from V and 1 base from J, the junction kept 9 bases outside the gene matches. Germline-derived CDR1 and CDR2 are SGDLS and YYNGEE. The CDR3 length is 17 residues. This CDR3 reads CASSVGTGSNLNYGYTS. CDR3 DNA: TGTGCCAGCAGCGTTGGGACAGGGTCTAACCTTAACTATGGCTACACCTCC.

The chain recombines TRBV12-3 or TRBV12-4 with TRBJ2-2, with TRBD2 matching over 11 bases. V shed 6 bases, J shed 3 bases, and the junction held 6 bases outside the gene matches. The CDR3 is 16 residues long. CDR3 amino acids: CASSDSGRAYTGELFF. CDR3 nucleotide sequence: TGTGCCAGCAGCGATAGCGGGAGGGCCTACACCGGGGAGCTGTTTTTT.

To note about this clonotype: A read error may be the cause here, since a much bigger clone is one base away. This chain uses TRBV5-1 with TRBJ2-1, with D possibly matching TRBD2 (5 bases). Germline assignment: CDR1 SGHRS and CDR2 YFSETQ. This CDR3 comprises 13 residues. This chain's CDR3 is CPSRSPGGNEQFF. The CDR3 DNA reads TGCCCCAGCAGGTCCCCCGGCGGGAATGAGCAGTTCTTC.

This clonotype was counted only a few times. The chain uses TRBV12-3 or TRBV12-4 and TRBJ2-1; TRBD2 matches 12 bases. V gave up 3 bases and J gave up 5 bases; unmatched junction bases: 2. This CDR3 is built from 15 residues. The CDR3 sequence: CASSLTSGGHNEQFF. The CDR3 coding sequence is TGTGCCAGCAGTTTGACTAGCGGGGGACACAATGAGCAGTTCTTC.

This clonotype was seen a handful of times. The rearrangement uses TRBV20-1 and TRBJ2-3; 10 nucleotides line up with TRBD2. J gave up 4 bases and V 4 bases, and 8 bases lay outside the gene matches. The CDR3 spans 15 residues. Germline CDR1 DFQATT, CDR2 SNEGSKA (reference sequence). Here the CDR3 DNA reads TGCAGTGCTAAAGGGACTAGCGAGTCCTCAGATACGCAGTATTTT. It encodes CSAKGTSESSDTQYF.

This clonotype was detected a few times. The chain has TRBV6-1 and TRBJ1-4; 12 bases map to TRBD1. The germline V gene encodes CDR1 MNHNS and CDR2 SASEGT. The J segment lost 10 bases and the V segment lost 10 bases, leaving 10 bases of the junction unmatched. The CDR3 contains 14 residues. DNA of the CDR3: TGTGCCATCCACCCCGGGACAGGGGGCGCAAAACTGTTTTTT. The encoded protein is CAIHPGTGGAKLFF.

This clonotype was counted only a few times. The chain recombines TRBV11-2 with TRBJ2-1; 11 bases are shared with TRBD2. V dropped 7 bases and J dropped 9; count of bases not matched to a gene: 8. Germline V CDR1 and CDR2: SGHAT, FQNNGV. This CDR3 spans 14 amino acids. CDR3 protein: CASTQTSGMSEQFF. The CDR3 DNA follows: TGTGCCAGCACCCAGACTAGCGGGATGAGTGAGCAGTTCTTC.

The chain employs TRBV7-2 and TRBJ2-1; no firm D call. This CDR3 spans 15 amino acids. V shed 1 base and J shed 0 bases, with 7 bases lying between them. CDR1 and CDR2 (germline): SGHTA, FQGNSA. Here the CDR3 DNA reads TGTGCCAGCAGCTTAGACATAGGCTCCTACAATGAGCAGTTCTTC. The encoded protein is CASSLDIGSYNEQFF.

This clonotype was seen more than once but under ten times. The J gene is TRBJ2-7, the V gene TRBV12-3 or TRBV12-4, with 7 bases lining up with TRBD2. Trimming at V came to 5 bases and at J to 2 bases, leaving 3 bases not matched to a gene. The CDR3 extends over 13 amino acids. The CDR3 region has the DNA TGTGCCAGCAGTCCTAGCGGCGCCTACGAGCAGTACTTC. Amino acid sequence: CASSPSGAYEQYF.

CDR3 nucleotides: TGTGCCAGCAGTTCACCTAGGACGGACAATAACTACAATGAGCAGTTCTTC. As protein: CASSSPRTDNNYNEQFF. This chain links TRBV12-3 or TRBV12-4 with TRBJ2-1, with D perhaps matching TRBD1 (5 bases). The CDR3 runs 17 residues. Trimming took 4 bases from V and 3 from J, leaving 19 bases between them.

A single count supports this clonotype. This sequence joins TRBV14 and TRBJ2-3, with D possibly TRBD1 on 6 matching bases. Germline CDR1 SGHDN, CDR2 FVKESK. Trimming took off 0 bases at V and 4 bases at J, with 11 bases between the two ends. This CDR3 contains 15 residues. The chain's CDR3 is CASSQEDSRADTQYF. CDR3 DNA: TGTGCCAGCAGCCAAGAGGACAGCCGAGCAGATACGCAGTATTTT.